The clone carrying this T cell receptor beta chain has a count of ten or more. What it binds is unknown. The data were obtained in a study of T cells in Graves' hyperthyroidism and ophthalmopathy. Hyperthyroidism patients were newly diagnosed, had disease duration under 2 months, and were aged 18 to 65 years. Diagnoses used clinical symptoms, serum thyroxine and TRAb, thyroid ultrasound and orbital computed tomography. Blood from later-ophthalmopathy patients was taken at first hyperthyroidism diagnosis. The investigators amplified TCR beta CDR3 regions from RNA transcripts. First-round RT-PCR with HTBI primers amplified the TCR CDR3 region. TCRdb ran MiXCR on the multiplex PCR reads and lists one entry per CDR3 protein. The sample includes around 250,000 distinct CDR3 sequences, more than 12% of them seen just once. General study findings and limits: Among thyroid clonotypes expanded above 0.001, most also appeared in blood.

The CDR3 sequence is 14 residues long. Germline V gives CDR1 MDHEN, CDR2 SYDVKM. Trimming pared 9 bases from V and 3 bases from J, leaving 18 bases between. The sequence was collected from a middle-aged woman with Graves' hyperthyroidism that later progressed to Graves' ophthalmopathy. The chain carries TRBV28 and TRBJ2-7, with a weak D call TRBD2 (6 bases). Sequencing was done on a sample of blood. The CDR3 here is CASKEAGSSYEQYF. For the CDR3, the DNA is TGTGCCAGTAAAGAGGCGGGGAGCAGCTACGAGCAGTACTTC.